This T cell receptor beta chain was captured by sequencing in a study of blood T cell repertoires in COVID-19. For the study at large: The analysed material was cDNA or gDNA that came from T cells, B-cell-depleted T cells, or PBMCs.

TCRdb's copy holds only in-frame clones and misses some; the assay was immunoSEQ multiplex PCR. This table has approximately 190,000 clones, about 81% appearing once. The J segment lost 4 bases and the V segment lost 3 bases, leaving 12 bases of the junction unmatched. In germline, CDR1 is LNHNV, CDR2 YYDKDF (reference sequence). The CDR3 has 18 residues. Sequenced material: peripheral blood. This clonotype was sampled from a man aged 25 to 45 with active or convalescent COVID-19. The V and J genes are TRBV15 and TRBJ2-1, with 10 bases that match TRBD1. The CDR3 nucleotides are TGTGCCACCAGCAGGGTGGGGGCCGGACAGGGGGATTACAATGAGCAGTTCTTC. Amino acids: CATSRVGAGQGDYNEQFF.